The 30 T cell receptor beta chains in this list originate from one sample, sequenced in a study of T cell responses to AZD1222 COVID-19 vaccine. Here immunoSEQ multiplex PCR was the method, and the copy in TCRdb shows in-frame clones only, minus some. The data hold around 160,000 clones, with 93% observed a single time. The sequences come from peripheral blood, collected on day 0 of AZD1222 vaccination. Source of these receptors: an adult in good health.

The rearrangement joins TRBV18 to TRBJ1-5; TRBD1 might be the D (5 bases). Deletions cut 6 bases from V and 3 bases from J, with 15 bases between. From germline, CDR1 is KGHSH and CDR2 LQKENI. CDR3 length: 15 residues. The CDR3 region has the DNA TGTGCCAGCTCCACCGGGACGCTCCCCAATCAGCCCCAGCATTTT. It specifies CASSTGTLPNQPQHF.

The chain is built from TRBV5-1 and TRBJ2-1; TRBD1 agrees at 8 bases. V was clipped by 5 bases and J by 2 bases; unmatched bases: 6. The CDR3 is made up of 15 amino acids. In germline, CDR1 is SGHRS, CDR2 YFSETQ. The CDR3 spells CASRKGTGTYNEQFF. In DNA form, the CDR3 reads TGCGCCAGCAGGAAAGGGACAGGTACCTACAATGAGCAGTTCTTC.

This rearrangement joins TRBV18 to TRBJ2-2; 9 bases match TRBD1. The CDR3 covers 16 residues. Germline values: CDR1 KGHSH, CDR2 LQKENI. Germline trimming cut 2 bases from V and 2 bases from J; bases unmatched to any gene: 3. CDR3 loop: CASSPGQGYNTGELFF. The CDR3 region has the DNA TGTGCCAGCTCACCAGGACAGGGGTACAACACCGGGGAGCTGTTTTTT.

CDR3 residues: CASSEVGYQETQYF. CDR3 DNA sequence: TGTGCCAGCAGTGAAGTAGGGTACCAAGAGACCCAGTACTTC. The J gene is TRBJ2-5, the V gene TRBV2; D gene uncertain. The CDR3 runs to 14 residues. Germline CDR1 and CDR2: SNHLY and FYNNEI. With 1 base removed from V and 0 bases from J, the gap between germline ends came to 6 bases. Looking up the rest from reference TRBV2 and TRBJ2-5 gives the full variable domain: EPEVTQTPSHQVTQMGQEVILRCVPISNHLYFYWYRQILGQKVEFLVSFYNNEISEKSEIFDDQFSVERPDGSNFTLKIRSTKLEDSAMYFCASSEVGYQETQYFGPGTRLLVL.

The V call is TRBV7-3, the J call TRBJ1-1; TRBD1 is a possible D gene (5 bases). The CDR3 totals 15 residues. The V gene lost 2 bases and the J gene lost 2 bases, with 12 bases spanning the gap. Germline V gene sequence: CDR1 SGHTA, CDR2 FQGTGA. CDR3: CASSLLGGANTEAFF. CDR3 coding DNA: TGTGCCAGCAGCTTACTAGGTGGGGCCAACACTGAAGCTTTCTTT.

The genes are TRBV9 and TRBJ1-6; 9 positions match TRBD1. The CDR3 has 15 amino acids. V trimming: 4 bases; J trimming: 10 bases; junction bases outside the gene matches: 9. Germline lookup yields CDR1 SGDLS and CDR2 YYNGEE. The CDR3 spells CASSTSGTGTSPLHF. The CDR3, as DNA: TGTGCCAGCAGCACCTCCGGGACAGGGACCTCACCCCTCCACTTT.

This chain uses TRBV3-1 (or the pseudogene TRBV3-2) with TRBJ2-6; D gene ambiguous. The V gene lost 5 bases and the J gene lost 0 bases, with 8 bases spanning the gap. The CDR3 is 15 amino acids. Germline V gene data show CDR1 as LGHDT and CDR2 as YNNKEL (reference sequence). Written as DNA, the CDR3 is TGTGCCAGCAGCGAAGGGCACTCTGGGGCCAACGTCCTGACTTTC. It yields the protein CASSEGHSGANVLTF.

The chain employs TRBV28 and TRBJ2-1; D perhaps matches TRBD2 (6 bases). The CDR3 is made up of 12 amino acids. V shed 7 bases and J shed 7 bases, with 11 bases lying between them. Germline CDR1 MDHEN, CDR2 SYDVKM. The CDR3 DNA is TGTGCCAGCATTACCCGGGAGAATGAGCAGTTCTTC. Its protein is CASITRENEQFF.

J is TRBJ2-2 and V is TRBV5-1, with TRBD2 identical over 10 bases. V gave up 5 bases and J gave up 0 bases; unmatched junction bases: 4. The CDR3 length is 16 residues. Germline values: CDR1 SGHRS, CDR2 YFSETQ. CDR3 bases: TGCGCCAGCAGTACAGGACTAGCGGCGAACACCGGGGAGCTGTTTTTT. Translation gives CASSTGLAANTGELFF.

This chain connects TRBV15 to TRBJ2-5; 10 bases agree with TRBD1. The CDR3 consists of 16 residues. Germline loops: CDR1 LNHNV, CDR2 YYDKDF (reference sequence). The junction had 9 bases not matched to a gene; V was cut back by 4 bases and J by 4 bases. The DNA for the CDR3 is TGTGCCACCAGCAATGGGGACAGGGGCCACGGAGAGACCCAGTACTTC. It codes for CATSNGDRGHGETQYF.

This sequence joins TRBV7-9 and TRBJ2-7; D is perhaps TRBD1 (5 bases). This CDR3 contains 14 residues. CDR1 and CDR2 (germline): SEHNR, FQNEAQ (reference sequence). The V end was cut by 3 bases, the J end by 4 bases, with 13 bases between. The CDR3 is CASSFQDISYEQYF. DNA for the CDR3: TGTGCCAGCAGCTTCCAGGACATAAGTTACGAGCAGTACTTC.

The rearrangement uses TRBV6-6 and TRBJ2-2; the D gene is possibly TRBD1 (5 bases). The CDR3 has 13 amino acids. Trimming left V 6 bases short and J 1 base short, with 6 bases between. Germline V gene sequence: CDR1 MNHNY, CDR2 SVGAGI (reference sequence). DNA of the CDR3: TGTGCCAGCAGGACAGAGAACACCGGGGAGCTGTTTTTT. This gives the protein CASRTENTGELFF.

V and J are TRBV6-5 and TRBJ2-7; the D is unclear. Germline lookup yields CDR1 MNHEY and CDR2 SVGAGI. The germline V and J ends were trimmed by 7 bases and 1 base, with 14 bases remaining between them. The CDR3 consists of 14 residues. Here the CDR3 DNA reads TGTGCCAGCAAGGTAGCCCATCGGTCCTACGAGCAGTACTTC. Translated, it gives CASKVAHRSYEQYF.

This clone has a single count. The V call is TRBV18, the J call TRBJ2-7; D uncertain. V was pared by 5 bases and J by 3 bases, with 17 bases between. Looked up from germline, CDR1 is KGHSH and CDR2 is LQKENI. The CDR3 has 15 amino acids. This CDR3 reads CASSSVDVYIYEQYF. Here the CDR3 DNA reads TGTGCCAGCTCATCCGTAGACGTTTACATCTACGAGCAGTACTTC. The entire variable domain, with the rest obtained from reference TRBV18 and TRBJ2-7, is as follows: NAGVMQNPRHLVRRRGQEARLRCSPMKGHSHVYWYRQLPEEGLKFMVYLQKENIIDESGMPKERFSAEFPKEGPSILRIQQVVRGDSAAYFCASSSVDVYIYEQYFGPGTRLTVT.

This chain joins TRBV9 and TRBJ2-1; D is possibly TRBD2 (5 bases). CDR1 is SGDLS and CDR2 is YYNGEE in the germline V gene. CDR3 length: 13 residues. Trimming removed 0 bases from V and 9 bases from J, with 10 bases in between. The chain's CDR3 is CASSVAGLPEQFF. The CDR3 nucleotides are TGTGCCAGCAGCGTAGCCGGACTTCCTGAGCAGTTCTTC. The variable domain in full, with the rest retrieved from reference TRBV9 and TRBJ2-1, is DSGVTQTPKHLITATGQRVTLRCSPRSGDLSVYWYQQSLDQGLQFLIQYYNGEERAKGNILERFSAQQFPDLHSELNLSSLELGDSALYFCASSVAGLPEQFFGPGTRLTVL.

The chain couples TRBV5-1 to TRBJ2-6; D not resolved. The V and J ends lost 4 bases and 1 base respectively, with 9 bases between them. Germline V gives CDR1 SGHRS, CDR2 YFSETQ. The CDR3 is 15 amino acids. The CDR3 sequence: CASSIRPSGANVLTF. The DNA of the CDR3 is TGCGCCAGCAGCATCCGACCGTCTGGGGCCAACGTCCTGACTTTC. The full variable domain, its missing parts supplied by reference TRBV5-1 and TRBJ2-6, is KAGVTQTPRYLIKTRGQQVTLSCSPISGHRSVSWYQQTPGQGLQFLFEYFSETQRNKGNFPGRFSGRQFSNSRSEMNVSTLELGDSALYLCASSIRPSGANVLTFGAGSRLTVL.

The chain links TRBV28 to TRBJ1-1, with TRBD1 matching 8 bases. The CDR3 extends over 15 amino acids. V gave up 6 bases and J gave up 5 bases; unmatched junction bases: 11. Germline loops: CDR1 MDHEN, CDR2 SYDVKM. CDR3 sequence reads: CASRWTGNRRTEAFF. The CDR3 DNA reads TGTGCCAGCAGGTGGACAGGGAATAGGAGGACTGAAGCTTTCTTT. Together with reference TRBV28 and TRBJ1-1, the CDR3 gives the full variable domain: DVKVTQSSRYLVKRTGEKVFLECVQDMDHENMFWYRQDPGLGLRLIYFSYDVKMKEKGDIPEGYSVSREKKERFSLILESASTNQTSMYLCASRWTGNRRTEAFFGQGTRLTVV.

The chain links TRBV7-9 to TRBJ1-1; no definite D call. The germline V gene has CDR1 SEHNR and CDR2 FQNEAQ (reference sequence). CDR3 size: 12 residues. V shed 6 bases and J shed 4 bases, with 9 bases lying between them. The CDR3 DNA reads TGTGCCAGCAGAGCTAGTGGCACTGAAGCTTTCTTT. Protein: CASRASGTEAFF.

The chain joins TRBV6-5 to TRBJ1-1; D unclear. Between the trimmed V and J ends, which lost 10 bases and 1 base, there was a span of 7 bases. This CDR3 has 11 amino acids. Germline loops: CDR1 MNHEY, CDR2 SVGAGI. The CDR3 is CATIRNTEAFF. The CDR3 coding sequence is TGTGCCACCATCAGGAACACTGAAGCTTTCTTT.

The chain couples TRBV11-2 to TRBJ2-1, with D unresolved. Per the germline V gene, CDR1 is SGHAT and CDR2 is FQNNGV. The V and J ends lost 5 bases and 8 bases respectively, with 25 bases between them. The CDR3 consists of 17 residues. The CDR3, as DNA: TGTGCCAGCAGCCCCTACGCTTATCTAGGATCGGTCGATGAGCAGTTCTTC. It encodes CASSPYAYLGSVDEQFF.

The chain is built from TRBV12-5 and TRBJ2-3; 9 bases match TRBD2. The CDR3 is 15 residues long. Losses at the gene ends were 5 bases for V and 4 bases for J; bases not matched to a gene: 7. Germline V gene sequence: CDR1 LGHNT, CDR2 FRNRAP. CDR3 bases: TGTGCTAGTGGTGCGCTTAGCGGGGGTGCAGATACGCAGTATTTT. This sequence encodes CASGALSGGADTQYF.

The CDR3 here is CASSLLGRGQNYGYTF. In DNA form, the CDR3 reads TGTGCCAGCAGTTTATTGGGCAGGGGGCAAAACTATGGCTACACCTTC. The chain links TRBV27 to TRBJ1-2; TRBD1 agrees at 8 bases. The CDR3 runs 16 residues. The trim removed 1 base at V and 2 bases at J, leaving 6 bases unmatched. Germline CDR1 MNHEY, CDR2 SMNVEV (reference sequence).

CDR3 sequence reads: CASSRMGSGTVSYEQYF. CDR3 bases: TGTGCCAGCAGCCGAATGGGGTCTGGGACTGTTTCCTACGAGCAGTACTTC. The rearrangement links TRBV5-4 to TRBJ2-7, with D possibly being TRBD2 (6 bases). The CDR3 has 17 residues. Trimming took off 4 bases at V and 1 base at J, with 21 bases between the two ends. Germline V gene data show CDR1 as SGHNT and CDR2 as YYREEE (reference sequence).

This clone appeared a few times. V is TRBV6-1 and J is TRBJ1-2; 10 nucleotides agree with TRBD1. CDR3 length equals 15 residues. V lost 0 bases to trimming and J lost 7 bases; unmatched junction nucleotides: 5. Germline V CDR1 and CDR2: MNHNS, SASEGT. CDR3 sequence (DNA): TGTGCCAGCAGTGAAGCCGACAGGGGGCTGAGTGGCTACACCTTC. This gives the protein CASSEADRGLSGYTF.

The chain carries TRBV12-2 and TRBJ2-2; the table's D call of TRBD2 was not tested on the DNA. TRBV12-2 is a pseudogene segment. The CDR3 length is 20 residues. The CDR3 DNA follows: TGTGCAAGTCGCTTAGCGGACGTCCCGGGAAAAACGGGTTTCACCGGGGAGCTGTTTTTT. Residues: CASRLADVPGKTGFTGELFF.

J is TRBJ2-1 and V is TRBV5-1, with TRBD2 matching 11 bases. Germline CDR1 is SGHRS and CDR2 is YFSETQ. The CDR3 is 15 amino acids. V lost 2 bases and J lost 4; bases outside the gene matches: 2. This CDR3 is CASSFGLAGYNEQFF. The CDR3 DNA reads TGCGCCAGCAGCTTTGGACTAGCGGGTTACAATGAGCAGTTCTTC.

J is TRBJ1-4 and V is TRBV5-6, with 7 positions matching TRBD1. Germline trimming cut 4 bases from V and 3 bases from J; bases unmatched to any gene: 6. The CDR3 is made up of 15 amino acids. Germline V gene sequence: CDR1 SGHDT, CDR2 YYEEEE. This CDR3 is CASSPDREANEKLFF. CDR3 nucleotides: TGTGCCAGCAGCCCCGACAGGGAGGCTAATGAAAAACTGTTTTTT.

The chain links TRBV25-1 to TRBJ1-1; D uncertain. Trimming removed 4 bases at V and 1 base at J, with 16 bases between. Germline CDR1 MGHDK, CDR2 SYGVNS. The CDR3 runs to 16 residues. The DNA for the CDR3 is TGTGCCAGCAGTGCCCTAGGTGTGGGTCCGAACACTGAAGCTTTCTTT. Its protein is CASSALGVGPNTEAFF.

This rearrangement joins TRBV7-9 to TRBJ1-2, with D possibly TRBD1 on 5 matching bases. Germline V gives CDR1 SEHNR, CDR2 FQNEAQ (reference sequence). V lost 3 bases to trimming and J lost 7 bases, with 9 bases between them. The CDR3 runs 12 residues. CDR3 sequence reads: CASSLGDFGYTF. The CDR3 bases are TGTGCCAGCAGCTTGGGGGACTTTGGCTACACCTTC.

This rearrangement joins TRBV9 to TRBJ1-1; possible D gene TRBD1, 5 bases. Trimming removed 2 bases at V and 3 bases at J, with 11 bases between. The length of the CDR3 is 14 residues. Germline CDR1 and CDR2: SGDLS and YYNGEE. CDR3 loop: CASSVDLGDTEAFF. In DNA form, the CDR3 reads TGTGCCAGCAGCGTCGACTTGGGGGACACTGAAGCTTTCTTT.